The sequence of this T cell receptor (beta chain) was determined in a study of T cells in Graves' hyperthyroidism and ophthalmopathy. Findings and caveats of the study: The model anticipated ophthalmopathy a median about six months pre-onset. Most thyroid clonotypes with frequency above 0.001 were detected in blood.

Researchers barred patients who had uncontrolled infection, other autoimmune disease, pregnancy or lactation. From germline, CDR1 is LNHDA and CDR2 SQIVND (reference sequence). The CDR3 runs to 16 residues. V lost 7 bases, J lost 2 bases, and 17 bases lay in between. In the case of this clonotype: Its antigen is still unknown.

Researchers amplified the TCR beta CDR3 regions from RNA transcripts. A first-round RT-PCR of the TCR CDR3 used the HTBI primer set. TCRdb used MiXCR to reprocess the multiplex PCR reads, holding one entry per CDR3 protein. The table lists around 620,000 distinct CDR3 sequences, under 60% of them singletons. The rearrangement links TRBV19 to TRBJ2-2, with D possibly TRBD2 on 6 matching bases. Material for sequencing was peripheral blood or thyroid tissue (not recorded which). The receptor's source is an adult woman with Graves' disease, either hyperthyroidism or ophthalmopathy (not recorded which). The CDR3 nucleotides are TGTGCCAGTAACCTAAGGATCGGGGGTAACACCGGGGAGCTGTTTTTT. Translating gives CASNLRIGGNTGELFF. The full variable domain, its missing parts supplied by reference TRBV19 and TRBJ2-2, is DGGITQSPKYLFRKEGQNVTLSCEQNLNHDAMYWYRQDPGQGLRLIYYSQIVNDFQKGDIAEGYSVSREKKESFPLTVTSAQKNPTAFYLCASNLRIGGNTGELFFGEGSRLTVL.